The 2 T cell receptor beta chains given below trace back to one sample, sequenced in a study of T cell repertoires in cytomegalovirus infection. TCRdb re-called the reads through MiXCR, storing one row per CDR3 protein. This table holds around 630,000 distinct CDR3 sequences, approximately 25% found once. The sample was CD8+ T cells from PBMCs. These receptors were collected from a human donor in good health (CMV status not recorded). Some clones in this sample may be carry-over from other donors' samples.

This clonotype appeared a few times. The CDR3 loop reads CASNKGPTMNTGELFF. The CDR3 DNA follows: TGTGCCAGCAATAAGGGACCCACAATGAACACCGGGGAGCTGTTTTTT. This rearrangement joins TRBV6-5 to TRBJ2-2, with D perhaps being TRBD1 or TRBD2 (5 bases each). The germline V and J ends were trimmed by 7 bases and 1 base, with 16 bases remaining between them. The germline V gene encodes CDR1 MNHEY and CDR2 SVGAGI. The CDR3 consists of 16 residues.

V is TRBV2 and J is TRBJ1-1; maybe TRBD1 (5 bases). V shed 4 bases and J shed 11 bases, with 8 bases lying between them. This CDR3 has 10 residues. The germline V gene has CDR1 SNHLY and CDR2 FYNNEI. The CDR3 region is CASSGYRAFF. Here the CDR3 DNA reads TGTGCCAGCAGTGGTTACAGGGCTTTCTTT.